This TCR beta chain was obtained from a study of shared clonotypes between healthy human individuals (dated by TCRdb to the early 2020s). With regard to the full study: A couple of women and a few men aged 18 to 49 years were included in the cohort. Each donor's leukapheresis produced roughly between about 0.9 and 9.5 billion PBMCs. To increase sequencing depth and limit assay-specific biases, different laboratories used diverse techniques to prepare libraries and sequence TCR repertoires. Blood TCR repertoires of roughly five healthy adults were deeply sequenced to estimate repertoire size and the extent of clonotype sharing between individuals. Per donor, three plates each were used for CD4 naive and CD4 memory, two for CD8 naive, and one for CD8 memory.

For the CD8 naive samples, CD45RO-negative cells were positively selected for CCR7, yielding a CD45RA+CCR7+ population from which TemRA cells were excluded. Donors were healthy HIV-negative adults with no recently reported acute infections or vaccinations. All donors were Caucasian adults living in Nashville, Tennessee, USA. After blood collection by leukapheresis, PBMCs were isolated using Ficoll-Histopaque density gradient centrifugation and then cryopreserved in the vapor phase of liquid nitrogen. Analytical flow cytometry was used to check the purity and quantity of every magnetically sorted T cell population. Genomic DNA was isolated from every sorted fraction and measured by UV absorbance on a Nanodrop 2000c. Concerning this clone: This clone's antigen is unknown. Base qualities are not at hand, and no much larger clone is one base apart.

The CDR3 contains 15 residues, cysteine and phenylalanine counted. Only CDR3 DNA remains: 45 bases, in frame from the first base. Using the deep immunoSEQ assay, TCR CDR3 regions were amplified from genomic DNA by multiplex PCR. For each cell subset, the extracted genomic DNA was distributed evenly across all wells of several immunoSEQ 96-well plates, and each plate served as one replicate. Each replicate PCR for sorted subsets received 200 ng genomic DNA, equal to tens of thousands of T cell genomes. Purified libraries were quantified with a Qubit 3.0 fluorometer, sized on a Bioanalyzer 2100, and re-quantified with the KAPA Library Quantification kit. A separate single-read 150-cycle Illumina NextSeq 550 flow cell was used to sequence each immunoSEQ 96-well plate. From the authors' description of their analysis: Because only junctional sequences without quality scores were contained in the immunoSEQ output, filtering matching that applied to full-length reads could not be performed. To assign V/J genes and CDR3, sequences were annotated against IMGT germline references using PyIR, a Python wrapper for IgBLAST v1.9. Reads with weak V/J assignments (E-value above 1e-6), missing CDR3, stop codons, out-of-frame junctions, or ambiguous translated residues were removed. V3J clonotypes were defined as sequences sharing the same inferred V gene, J gene, and CDR3 amino acid sequence. The percentage overlap between two repertoires was calculated by dividing the number of shared unique clonotypes by the size of the smaller repertoire. RTK rarefaction, the Chao1 estimator, and Recon v2.1 estimates of unobserved clonotypes were used to assess repertoire richness. Generation probabilities were computed with OLGA for all TCRbeta clonotypes obtained by the gDNA method from several donors. The table was pulled from immuneACCESS by TCRdb, which kept in-frame rearrangements only. Such tables lose some clones; where checked, under half of the loss comes from unresolved V genes, and the rest has no known cause. The V and J calls and the clone size are those of that table, but D and trimming were determined from the DNA. The sample includes hundreds of thousands of clones, with 95% to 97% observed a single time. The ten largest account for less than 0.12% of the sample.

Results and caveats for the whole study, not just this receptor: Sampling was limited to blood, and TCR repertoires in tissue likely differ from TCR repertoires in blood. Naive subsets generally had larger estimated clonotype richness than memory subsets did. Even with the large sequencing depth, rarefaction of the sorted-subset datasets indicated that sequencing was incomplete. Approximately 4.8% of naive CD4, around 3.6% of naive CD8, about 2.1% of memory CD4, and 0.35% to 0.5% of memory CD8 clonotypes were shared across a few donors. The small number of donors limited the genetic and exposure-history diversity represented. Based on pairwise subsampling, the degree of clonotype sharing among donors was expected to be affected by sequencing depth. Higher generation probabilities were observed for clonotypes shared by all four sorted-subset donors than for non-shared clonotypes.

The sequence was obtained from a woman aged 25 to 45 in good health. The chain links TRBV21-1 with TRBJ1-1. TRBV21-1 is a listed pseudogene. Source material: naive CD8+ T cells sorted from blood. This sample's cell subset or site label indicates: CD45RA+CCR7+. The CDR3 region reads CASSISYFHPKGAFF. The DNA sequence reads TGTGCCAGCAGCATATCTTATTTTCACCCCAAAGGAGCTTTCTTT.